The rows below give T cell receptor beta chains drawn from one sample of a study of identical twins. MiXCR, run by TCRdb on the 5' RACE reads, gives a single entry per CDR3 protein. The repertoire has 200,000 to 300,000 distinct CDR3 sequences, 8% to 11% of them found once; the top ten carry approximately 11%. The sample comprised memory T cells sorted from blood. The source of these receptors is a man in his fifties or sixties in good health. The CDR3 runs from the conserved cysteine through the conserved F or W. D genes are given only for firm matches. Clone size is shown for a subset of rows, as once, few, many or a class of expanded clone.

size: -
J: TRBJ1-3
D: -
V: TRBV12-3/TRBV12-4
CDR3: CASSFLGSNTIYF
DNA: TGTGCCAGCAGTTTTTTGGGATCGAACACCATATATTTT

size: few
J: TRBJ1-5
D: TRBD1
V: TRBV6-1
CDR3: CASRADRAVNQPQHF
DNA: TGTGCCAGCAGAGCGGACAGGGCGGTGAATCAGCCCCAGCATTTT

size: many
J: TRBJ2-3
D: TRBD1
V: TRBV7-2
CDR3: CASSHRDRAYTDTQYF
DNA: TGTGCCAGCAGCCACCGGGACAGGGCGTACACAGATACGCAGTATTTT

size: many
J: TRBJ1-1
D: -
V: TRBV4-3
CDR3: CASSLTTRTEAFF
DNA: TGCGCCAGCAGCCTAACCACACGCACTGAAGCTTTCTTT

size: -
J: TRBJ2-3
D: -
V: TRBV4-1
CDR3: CASSQDPVFSTDTQYF
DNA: TGCGCCAGCAGCCAAGATCCAGTGTTTAGCACAGATACGCAGTATTTT

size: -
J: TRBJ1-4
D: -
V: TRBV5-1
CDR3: CASSRTGAATNENLFF
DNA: TGCGCCAGCAGCCGTACAGGTGCCGCAACTAATGAAAACCTGTTTTTT

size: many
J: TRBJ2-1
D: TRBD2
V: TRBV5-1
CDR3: CASSSLNTGLAADEQFF
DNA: TGCGCCAGCAGCTCGCTGAACACAGGACTAGCCGCCGATGAGCAGTTCTTC

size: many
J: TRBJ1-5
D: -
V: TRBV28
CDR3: CASSFNPGYNQPQHF
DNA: TGTGCCAGCAGTTTCAACCCAGGGTACAATCAGCCCCAGCATTTT

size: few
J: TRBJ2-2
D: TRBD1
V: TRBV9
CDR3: CASSSPGQGGTGELFF
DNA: TGTGCCAGCAGCTCGCCGGGACAGGGCGGCACCGGGGAGCTGTTTTTT

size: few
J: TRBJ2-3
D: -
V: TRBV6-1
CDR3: CASSEQGPPDTQYF
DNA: TGTGCCAGCAGTGAACAGGGACCCCCAGATACGCAGTATTTT

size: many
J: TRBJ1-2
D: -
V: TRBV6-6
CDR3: CASSPPSEGYTF
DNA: TGTGCCAGCAGTCCCCCCAGCGAGGGCTACACCTTC